Presented here are 16 T cell receptor beta chains from one specimen sequenced in a study of CD8 T cells in ankylosing spondylitis. TCRdb reprocessed the 5' RACE reads via MiXCR and lists one record per CDR3 protein. The sample consists of under 950,000 distinct CDR3 sequences, under 20% of them appearing once. Study-wide points: Ankylosing spondylitis blood appeared to carry a characteristic TCR beta motif of roughly eight highly homologous variants.

These receptors have no known antigen. The specimen was blood, either unsorted or a sorted T cell fraction (not recorded which). The receptors were sampled from a male donor with ankylosing spondylitis.

This clonotype was observed a handful of times. V usage is TRBV7-2 and J usage is TRBJ2-1; no firm D call. Germline V gene sequence: CDR1 SGHTA, CDR2 FQGNSA. The CDR3 has 14 residues. V gave up 6 bases and J gave up 6 bases, with 15 bases separating them. CDR3 sequence: CASRDPGPGNEQFF. CDR3 DNA: TGTGCCAGCAGGGACCCTGGACCTGGCAATGAGCAGTTCTTC.

In this sample, this clonotype turned up many times. The chain is built from TRBV5-1 and TRBJ1-3; a possible D gene is TRBD1 (5 bases). The germline CDR1 and CDR2 sequences are SGHRS and YFSETQ. Trimming cost V 4 bases and J 3 bases, with 11 bases left between them. The CDR3 length is 14 residues. In DNA form, the CDR3 reads TGCGCCAGCAGCCTAGGGACGGATGGAAACACCATATATTTT. Translating it yields CASSLGTDGNTIYF. Supplemented by reference TRBV5-1 and TRBJ1-3, the full variable domain reads KAGVTQTPRYLIKTRGQQVTLSCSPISGHRSVSWYQQTPGQGLQFLFEYFSETQRNKGNFPGRFSGRQFSNSRSEMNVSTLELGDSALYLCASSLGTDGNTIYFGEGSWLTVV.

This clonotype was counted many times. The chain's CDR3 is CASSEYMALYNEQFF. CDR3 in DNA: TGTGCCAGCAGTGAATATATGGCTCTCTACAATGAGCAGTTCTTC. The chain employs TRBV25-1 and TRBJ2-1; D unresolved. This CDR3 has 15 residues. Germline V lookup: CDR1 MGHDK, CDR2 SYGVNS. V was pared by 0 bases and J by 3 bases, with 9 bases between.

The chain is built from TRBV7-6 and TRBJ1-2; D unclear. V was clipped by 4 bases and J by 0 bases, with 18 bases between them. Per the germline V gene, CDR1 is SGHVS and CDR2 is FNYEAQ. This CDR3 has 17 amino acids. CDR3 DNA: TGTGCCAGCAGCTCTCGTGGTCCAGCGGGTGCTAACTATGGCTACACCTTC. It specifies CASSSRGPAGANYGYTF.

The chain combines TRBV29-1 with TRBJ2-3; D may be TRBD2 (6 bases). This CDR3 has 13 residues. Germline CDR1 is SQVTM and CDR2 is ANQGSEA. The CDR3 DNA sequence: TGCAGTGAGACTAGAGGTGACGCAGATACGCAGTATTTT. Encoded protein: CSETRGDADTQYF.

This chain links TRBV6-2 or TRBV6-3 with TRBJ1-5, with D possibly TRBD1 on 5 matching bases. This CDR3 is built from 15 residues. Germline assignment: CDR1 MNHEY and CDR2 SVGEGT. Trimming pared 3 bases from V and 4 bases from J, leaving 13 bases between. The CDR3 coding sequence is TGTGCCAGCAGTTATTTCTCGCAGGGTAATCAGCCCCAGCATTTT. This sequence encodes CASSYFSQGNQPQHF.

The chain employs TRBV28 and TRBJ2-2; D is ambiguous. This CDR3 has 16 residues. Deletions cut 3 bases from V and 0 bases from J, with 11 bases between. The germline V gene encodes CDR1 MDHEN and CDR2 SYDVKM. The CDR3 nucleotides are TGTGCCAGCAGTTTGGCCTCCGTACCGAACACCGGGGAGCTGTTTTTT. Translation gives CASSLASVPNTGELFF.

This clonotype turned up a few times. The chain links TRBV4-2 to TRBJ2-1, with D maybe TRBD1 (5 bases). CDR1 is LGHNA, CDR2 YNFKEQ, per germline. The CDR3 consists of 15 residues. The V end lost 4 bases, the J end lost 8 bases, and 18 bases lay between the germline ends. This CDR3 reads CASSRRVRTMDEQFF. The CDR3 DNA reads TGTGCCAGCAGCCGCAGGGTCCGGACAATGGATGAGCAGTTCTTC.

This clonotype was seen a few times. The V gene is TRBV4-1, the J gene TRBJ2-7; D gene ambiguous. From germline, CDR1 is MGHRA and CDR2 YSYEKL. Trimming took 2 bases from V and 0 from J, leaving 11 bases between them. This CDR3 has 15 residues. The CDR3 spells CASSQKVGSSYEQYF. The CDR3, as DNA: TGCGCCAGCAGCCAAAAAGTCGGTTCCTCCTACGAGCAGTACTTC.

This clonotype was counted at least ten times. J is TRBJ2-5 and V is TRBV12-3 or TRBV12-4; no reliable D call. V was shortened by 4 bases and J by 4 bases, with 16 bases between the two germline ends. This CDR3 comprises 15 residues. The CDR3 reads CASSSAGLTIETQYF. As DNA, the CDR3 is TGTGCCAGCAGTTCTGCTGGGCTAACTATAGAGACCCAGTACTTC.

This clonotype has more than one count but fewer than ten. The CDR3 reads CASSLARRRTDSEQYF. CDR3 sequence (DNA): TGTGCCAGCAGCTTAGCTCGGCGGCGGACTGACTCCGAGCAGTACTTC. The chain recombines TRBV7-2 with TRBJ2-7, with D possibly being TRBD2 (5 bases). This CDR3 spans 16 amino acids. Per the germline V gene, CDR1 is SGHTA and CDR2 is FQGNSA. Trimming removed 0 bases at V and 6 bases at J, with 18 bases between. The full variable domain, its missing parts supplied by reference TRBV7-2 and TRBJ2-7, is GAGVSQSPSNKVTEKGKDVELRCDPISGHTALYWYRQSLGQGLEFLIYFQGNSAPDKSGLPSDRFSAERTGGSVSTLTIQRTQQEDSAVYLCASSLARRRTDSEQYFGPGTRLTVT.

The chain has TRBV28 and TRBJ2-1, with D hard to call. Germline lookup yields CDR1 MDHEN and CDR2 SYDVKM. The CDR3 is made up of 16 amino acids. The ends were cut back, 8 bases at V and 0 bases at J, with 17 bases in the middle. The CDR3 spells CASPPSQASSYNEQFF. CDR3 nucleotide sequence: TGTGCCAGCCCCCCAAGTCAGGCTAGCTCCTACAATGAGCAGTTCTTC.

The chain uses TRBV29-1 and TRBJ2-1, with 10 bases identical to TRBD2. The J segment lost 6 bases and the V segment lost 2 bases, leaving 7 bases of the junction unmatched. This CDR3 comprises 15 residues. Germline CDR1 reads SQVTM; CDR2 reads ANQGSEA. CDR3 DNA: TGCAGCGTTGAAACTAGCGGGATAGGGGCCAATGAGCAGTTCTTC. This gives the protein CSVETSGIGANEQFF.

A few counts support this clonotype. The gene calls are TRBV7-9 and TRBJ1-4; D perhaps matches TRBD1 (6 bases). The V end lost 0 bases, the J end lost 8 bases, and 7 bases lay between the germline ends. The length of the CDR3 is 13 residues. CDR1 and CDR2 (germline): SEHNR, FQNEAQ (reference sequence). The CDR3 here is CASSLAGQEKLFF. The CDR3 DNA reads TGTGCCAGCAGCTTAGCCGGACAGGAAAAACTGTTTTTT.

This chain uses TRBV30 with TRBJ1-1, with D uncertain. The CDR3 runs 15 residues. Germline V gives CDR1 GTSNPN, CDR2 SVGIG (reference sequence). The V gene lost 4 bases and the J gene lost 2 bases, with 17 bases spanning the gap. The CDR3 coding sequence is TGTGCCTGGACTTTAGACGAACTCTTAAACACTGAAGCTTTCTTT. Translating gives CAWTLDELLNTEAFF.

The chain joins TRBV28 to TRBJ2-7; D remains unclear. Germline CDR1 is MDHEN and CDR2 is SYDVKM. The ends were cut back, 5 bases at V and 6 bases at J, with 14 bases in the middle. The CDR3 is made up of 13 amino acids. The CDR3 loop reads CASSPTPASEQYF. Here the CDR3 DNA reads TGTGCCAGCAGTCCTACGCCGGCGTCCGAGCAGTACTTC.